Below are 30 T cell receptor beta chains sequenced from a single sample in a study of human T cells and chemical hapten exposure. Noted time point: pre-sensitization, week 0. Stated treatment: therapeutic diphenylcyclopropenone sensitization with weekly scalp DPC. TCRdb re-analysed the RACE reads in MiXCR, keeping a single row per CDR3 protein. The data hold 250,000 or so distinct CDR3 sequences, with about 9% observed a single time. The starting material was whole blood, obtained in connection with sensitization to the hapten diphenylcyclopropenone (DPC). The origin of the receptors is a woman in her thirties or forties with alopecia areata. Some clones in this sample may be carry-over from other donors' samples.

The DNA for the CDR3 is TGTGCCAGCAGCCAAGGGGCTAGCGGTTCCTACGAGCAGTACTTC. Amino acids: CASSQGASGSYEQYF. The V and J genes are TRBV3-1 and TRBJ2-7; 7 bases are a match to TRBD2. J lost 1 base, V lost 1 base, and 4 bases had no gene match. CDR1 is LGHDT and CDR2 is YNNKEL in the germline V gene (reference sequence). The CDR3 loop spans 15 amino acids.

The chain recombines TRBV5-5 with TRBJ2-7; perhaps D is TRBD1 or TRBD2 (5 bases each). The CDR3 is 18 amino acids. Germline CDR1 reads SGHKS; CDR2 reads YYEKEE (reference sequence). The CDR3 DNA follows: TGTGCGACTACTCGGGACCGGCTCGCAGGGCGCACGATCGACGAGCAGTACTTC. Translation gives CATTRDRLAGRTIDEQYF. Looking up the rest from reference TRBV5-5 and TRBJ2-7 gives the full variable domain: DAGVTQSPTHLIKTRGQQVTLRCSPISGHKSVSWYQQVLGQGPQFIFQYYEKEERGRGNFPDRFSARQFPNYSSELNVNALLLGDSALYLCATTRDRLAGRTIDEQYFGPGTRLTVT.

This clonotype came up many times. CDR3 in amino acids: CASTPGQYYGYTF. CDR3 nucleotide sequence: TGTGCCAGCACTCCGGGACAGTACTATGGCTACACCTTC. The V call is TRBV6-1, the J call TRBJ1-2; 7 positions agree with TRBD1. The CDR3 contains 13 residues. Losses at the gene ends were 7 bases for V and 3 bases for J; bases not matched to a gene: 5. The germline V gene has CDR1 MNHNS and CDR2 SASEGT.

This clonotype showed up many times. The chain recombines TRBV28 with TRBJ2-7, with a weak D call TRBD2 (5 bases). V was shortened by 4 bases and J by 4 bases, with 11 bases between the two germline ends. The germline V gene encodes CDR1 MDHEN and CDR2 SYDVKM. The CDR3 loop spans 13 amino acids. CDR3 nucleotide sequence: TGTGCCAGCAGTTCCCCGGGGATTTACGAGCAGTACTTC. Translated: CASSSPGIYEQYF.

The rearrangement uses TRBV27 and TRBJ1-6, with D unclear. The V gene's germline CDR1 is MNHEY and CDR2 SMNVEV (reference sequence). The CDR3 has 11 residues. V dropped 4 bases and J dropped 10 bases, with 5 bases sitting between them. The CDR3 DNA reads as TGTGCCAGCAGTTCGGGATCACCCCTCCACTTT. Translation: CASSSGSPLHF.

The rearrangement joins TRBV6-2 or TRBV6-3 to TRBJ2-1; the match to TRBD2 covers 11 bases. Germline V lookup: CDR1 MNHEY, CDR2 SVGEGT. V was clipped by 8 bases and J by 2 bases; unmatched bases: 5. This CDR3 has 15 amino acids. The DNA of the CDR3 is TGTGCCAGCGATCTAGCGGGAGGTGCCTACAATGAGCAGTTCTTC. It specifies CASDLAGGAYNEQFF.

The chain combines TRBV20-1 with TRBJ1-6; D not certain. V lost 0 bases to trimming and J lost 4 bases, with 13 bases between them. This CDR3 is built from 16 residues. Germline CDR1 and CDR2: DFQATT and SNEGSKA (reference sequence). CDR3 loop: CSARELAGSYNSPLHF. As DNA, the CDR3 is TGCAGTGCTAGAGAATTGGCAGGATCTTATAATTCACCCCTCCACTTT.

This clonotype was counted between two and nine times. J is TRBJ1-2 and V is TRBV10-3; D remains unclear. The V gene lost 6 bases and the J gene lost 4 bases, with 12 bases spanning the gap. The CDR3 is 13 residues long. Germline values: CDR1 ENHRY, CDR2 SYGVKD. CDR3 nucleotides: TGTGCCATCAGCTTTGAGGCCCTCTATGGCTACACCTTC. It translates to CAISFEALYGYTF.

The V and J genes are TRBV30 and TRBJ1-1; D ambiguous. V was clipped by 4 bases and J by 5 bases, with 8 bases between them. The germline CDR1 and CDR2 sequences are GTSNPN and SVGIG (reference sequence). The CDR3 extends over 11 amino acids. The CDR3 region is CAWMYVTEAFF. The CDR3 bases are TGTGCCTGGATGTATGTTACTGAAGCTTTCTTT.

There are a few counts of this clonotype. This sequence joins TRBV28 and TRBJ2-1, with 9 bases aligning to TRBD2. The junction had 11 bases not matched to a gene; V was cut back by 3 bases and J by 2 bases. CDR1 is MDHEN and CDR2 is SYDVKM in the germline V gene. CDR3 length: 18 amino acids. CDR3 in DNA: TGTGCCAGCAGTTTCGATCTCTTAGCGGGAGCTGCCTACAATGAGCAGTTCTTC. Translated, it gives CASSFDLLAGAAYNEQFF.

The rearrangement joins TRBV18 to TRBJ1-5; D might be TRBD1 (5 bases). V lost 2 bases and J lost 7, with 9 bases in between. Germline CDR1 is KGHSH and CDR2 is LQKENI. The CDR3 runs to 13 residues. The CDR3 loop is CASSPGARQPQHF. CDR3 sequence (DNA): TGTGCCAGCTCACCAGGGGCGCGGCAGCCCCAGCATTTT.

This chain links TRBV5-4 with TRBJ2-1; no firm D call. V was shortened by 0 bases and J by 4 bases, with 8 bases between the two germline ends. The germline V gene encodes CDR1 SGHNT and CDR2 YYREEE (reference sequence). The CDR3 has 14 residues. CDR3 nucleotide sequence: TGTGCCAGCAGCTTGGTAAAGAGTTACAATGAGCAGTTCTTC. Protein sequence: CASSLVKSYNEQFF. Looking up the rest from reference TRBV5-4 and TRBJ2-1 gives the full variable domain: ETGVTQSPTHLIKTRGQQVTLRCSSQSGHNTVSWYQQALGQGPQFIFQYYREEENGRGNFPPRFSGLQFPNYSSELNVNALELDDSALYLCASSLVKSYNEQFFGPGTRLTVL.

The chain uses TRBV6-2 or TRBV6-3 and TRBJ2-3; D might be TRBD1 or TRBD2, each matching 5 bases. Looked up from germline, CDR1 is MNHEY and CDR2 is SVGEGT. V lost 5 bases and J lost 2, with 14 bases in between. The CDR3 is made up of 15 amino acids. The CDR3 nucleotides read TGTGCCAGCAGTGGGACCTTCCGTACCACAGATACGCAGTATTTT. Its translation is CASSGTFRTTDTQYF.

The table lists this clonotype with a few counts. V usage is TRBV20-1 and J usage is TRBJ2-7, with TRBD1 identical over 10 bases. The CDR3 is 12 residues long. Germline CDR1 DFQATT, CDR2 SNEGSKA (reference sequence). With 4 bases clipped from V and 4 bases from J, the junction kept 1 base outside the gene matches. The CDR3: CSAKGQGYEQYF. CDR3 sequence (DNA): TGCAGTGCTAAGGGACAGGGGTACGAGCAGTACTTC.

This chain links TRBV4-1 with TRBJ2-5; D remains unclear. Trimming took 5 bases from V and 1 from J, leaving 11 bases between them. Germline assignment: CDR1 MGHRA and CDR2 YSYEKL. This CDR3 comprises 14 residues. The CDR3 DNA sequence: TGCGCCAGCAGCTTAACAGTAACCCAAGAGACCCAGTACTTC. This gives the protein CASSLTVTQETQYF.

This clonotype came up a few times. The chain uses TRBV21-1 and TRBJ2-2; the table's TRBD2 call for D was not verified on the DNA. TRBV21-1 is noted as a pseudogene. The CDR3 has 17 residues. CDR3 sequence (DNA): TGTGCCAGCAGCCCCTGGAGGAGCGGGGCCCCCACCGGGGAGCTGTTTTTT. Translated, it gives CASSPWRSGAPTGELFF.

J is TRBJ2-3 and V is TRBV4-2; the D gene is possibly TRBD2 (5 bases). The CDR3 runs 14 residues. Trimming took 2 bases from V and 5 from J, leaving 11 bases between them. Germline-derived CDR1 and CDR2 are LGHNA and YNFKEQ. The CDR3, as DNA: TGTGCCAGCAGCCAACTCGCCCGGGGAGATACGCAGTATTTT. This encodes CASSQLARGDTQYF.

This clonotype is medium-sized by share. The chain employs TRBV7-6 and TRBJ1-4, with 11 nucleotides matching TRBD1. The CDR3 length is 15 residues. Per germline, CDR1 SGHVS and CDR2 FNYEAQ. Trimming removed 7 bases from V and 2 bases from J; junction bases left unmatched: 3. The CDR3 region is CASKDRGHTNEKLFF. CDR3 nucleotides: TGTGCCAGCAAGGACAGGGGGCATACTAATGAAAAACTGTTTTTT.

This clonotype was counted ten times or more. This rearrangement joins TRBV24-1 to TRBJ2-6; no clear D. V lost 3 bases and J lost 0, with 8 bases in between. The CDR3 has 16 amino acids. The germline gives CDR1 KGHDR, CDR2 SFDVKD. CDR3 DNA sequence: TGTGCCACCAGTGATCCCGTCCTCTCTGGGGCCAACGTCCTGACTTTC. It translates to CATSDPVLSGANVLTF.

This clonotype was counted only a few times. V is TRBV12-3 or TRBV12-4 and J is TRBJ1-5; TRBD1 is a possible D gene (6 bases). With 5 bases removed from V and 7 bases from J, the gap between germline ends came to 18 bases. The CDR3 runs 15 residues. The CDR3 DNA sequence: TGTGCCAGCAGTGTTACAGGGTCTCTGGGCCAGCCCCAGCATTTT. The encoded protein is CASSVTGSLGQPQHF.

This clonotype was counted at least ten times. Its ends do not fully match the called genes, so a read error is possible. The gene calls are TRBV5-1 and TRBJ2-2, with 7 bases that match TRBD1. In germline, CDR1 is SGHRS, CDR2 YFSETQ. The CDR3 extends over 15 amino acids. This CDR3 is CASSLRQGNTGELFF. The CDR3 DNA reads TGTGCCAGCAGTTTGAGACAGGGGAACACCGGGGAGCTGTTTTTT. Drawing the rest from reference TRBV5-1 and TRBJ2-2, the complete variable domain is KAGVTQTPRYLIKTRGQQVTLSCSPISGHRSVSWYQQTPGQGLQFLFEYFSETQRNKGNFPGRFSGRQFSNSRSEMNVSTLELGDSALYLCASSLRQGNTGELFFGEGSRLTVL.

This clonotype was observed at least ten times. The chain employs TRBV29-1 and TRBJ2-5, with a tentative D call TRBD2 (6 bases). The CDR3 totals 12 residues. The germline gives CDR1 SQVTM, CDR2 ANQGSEA. V was clipped by 7 bases and J by 3 bases, with 12 bases between them. The CDR3 DNA reads TGCAGCGGGGGGACTTTTAAAGAGACCCAGTACTTC. Protein product: CSGGTFKETQYF. The full variable domain, rest sourced from reference TRBV29-1 and TRBJ2-5, is SAVISQKPSRDICQRGTSLTIQCQVDSQVTMMFWYRQQPGQSLTLIATANQGSEATYESGFVIDKFPISRPNLTFSTLTVSNMSPEDSSIYLCSGGTFKETQYFGPGTRLLVL.

In this sample, this clonotype turned up many times. The chain couples TRBV7-2 to TRBJ2-1; possible D gene TRBD2, 5 bases. This CDR3 comprises 12 residues. Germline lookup yields CDR1 SGHTA and CDR2 FQGNSA. Trimming took off 1 base at V and 8 bases at J, with 6 bases between the two ends. The CDR3 bases are TGTGCCAGCAGCTTAGTGGAGGATGAGCAGTTCTTC. Its translation: CASSLVEDEQFF. Looking up the rest from reference TRBV7-2 and TRBJ2-1 gives the full variable domain: GAGVSQSPSNKVTEKGKDVELRCDPISGHTALYWYRQSLGQGLEFLIYFQGNSAPDKSGLPSDRFSAERTGGSVSTLTIQRTQQEDSAVYLCASSLVEDEQFFGPGTRLTVL.

This clonotype was found a few times. The chain links TRBV24-1 to TRBJ2-1, with 11 bases aligning to TRBD1. The trim removed 10 bases at V and 14 bases at J, leaving 12 bases unmatched. The CDR3 spans 13 residues. The germline CDR1 and CDR2 sequences are KGHDR and SFDVKD. The CDR3 coding sequence is TGTGCCACGCAGCCGGGACAGGGGGGGGCGAAGTTCTTC. Its translation is CATQPGQGGAKFF.

A few counts support this clonotype. The rearrangement joins TRBV3-1 to TRBJ2-7, with D possibly matching TRBD2 (7 bases). Between the trimmed V and J ends, which lost 6 bases and 1 base, there was a span of 13 bases. Germline values: CDR1 LGHDT, CDR2 YNNKEL (reference sequence). The CDR3 covers 14 residues. The DNA for the CDR3 is TGTGCCAGCAGTCGGGGGGCGCGGTCCTACGAGCAGTACTTC. Amino acids: CASSRGARSYEQYF.

This clonotype was detected only a few times. CDR3 in amino acids: CASTPGGLAETQYF. The CDR3 DNA reads as TGTGCCAGCACCCCGGGAGGCTTGGCAGAGACCCAGTACTTC. The chain uses TRBV28 and TRBJ2-5; 7 nucleotides match TRBD2. Germline loops: CDR1 MDHEN, CDR2 SYDVKM. J gave up 4 bases and V 7 bases, and 9 bases lay outside the gene matches. The CDR3 covers 14 residues.

The V and J genes are TRBV7-2 and TRBJ1-5; the D gene is possibly TRBD1 (5 bases). The ends were cut back, 0 bases at V and 7 bases at J, with 10 bases in the middle. The CDR3 runs to 14 residues. CDR1 and CDR2 (germline): SGHTA, FQGNSA. CDR3 bases: TGTGCCAGCAGCTTAGCTTGGAGGGACCAGCCCCAGCATTTT. Translated: CASSLAWRDQPQHF.

This clonotype was seen ten or more times. The chain employs TRBV7-2 and TRBJ2-7; a weak D match, TRBD2 (6 bases). Germline loops: CDR1 SGHTA, CDR2 FQGNSA. The CDR3 is made up of 14 amino acids. Between the trimmed V and J ends, which lost 5 bases and 4 bases, there was a span of 15 bases. The CDR3 spells CASSPGLLFYEQYF. DNA for the CDR3: TGTGCCAGCAGCCCAGGACTACTGTTTTACGAGCAGTACTTC.

V is TRBV7-6 and J is TRBJ2-5; the match to TRBD2 covers 7 bases. CDR1 SGHVS and CDR2 FNYEAQ come from the germline V gene. The V segment lost 4 bases and the J segment 3 bases; nucleotides outside the gene matches: 8. This CDR3 contains 15 residues. The CDR3 reads CASSSGRAWKETQYF. The CDR3 nucleotides read TGTGCCAGCAGCTCAGGGAGGGCGTGGAAAGAGACCCAGTACTTC.

Turning to this clonotype: One end of the junction does not line up with germline, which may come from a read error. The V and J genes are TRBV4-2 and TRBJ1-3; D uncertain. CDR1 and CDR2 (germline): LGHNA, YNFKEQ. The CDR3 runs 13 residues. CDR3 region: CASRRTRGDTIYF. In DNA form, the CDR3 reads TGTGCCAGCAGACGGACCCGTGGAGACACCATATATTTT.